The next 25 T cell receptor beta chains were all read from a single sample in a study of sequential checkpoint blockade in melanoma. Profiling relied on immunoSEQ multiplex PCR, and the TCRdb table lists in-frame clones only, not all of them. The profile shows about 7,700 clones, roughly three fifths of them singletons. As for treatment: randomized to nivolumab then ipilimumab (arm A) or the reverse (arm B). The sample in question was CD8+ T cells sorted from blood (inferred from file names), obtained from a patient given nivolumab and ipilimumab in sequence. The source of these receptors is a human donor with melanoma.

Here the CDR3 reads CASSAGPMEQYF. CDR3 coding DNA: TGTGCCAGTAGTGCGGGACCCATGGAGCAGTACTTC. The chain links TRBV19 to TRBJ2-7; D is perhaps TRBD2 (6 bases). Trimming shortened V by 5 bases and J by 7 bases, and 12 bases separated the two germline ends. This CDR3 has 12 residues. CDR1 is LNHDA and CDR2 is SQIVND in the germline V gene (reference sequence).

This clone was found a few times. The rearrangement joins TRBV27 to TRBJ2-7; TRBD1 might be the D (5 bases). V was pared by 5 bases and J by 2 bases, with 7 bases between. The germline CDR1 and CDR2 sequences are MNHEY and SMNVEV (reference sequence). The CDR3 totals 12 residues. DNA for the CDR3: TGTGCCAGCAGTCCAGGGCCCTACGAGCAGTACTTC. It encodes CASSPGPYEQYF.

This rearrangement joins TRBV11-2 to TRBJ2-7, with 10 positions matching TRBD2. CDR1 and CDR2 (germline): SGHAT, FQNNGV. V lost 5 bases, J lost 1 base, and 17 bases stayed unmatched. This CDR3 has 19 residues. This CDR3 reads CASSQYSVLAGVESYEQYF. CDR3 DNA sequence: TGTGCCAGCAGCCAGTATTCCGTCCTAGCGGGAGTAGAATCCTACGAGCAGTACTTC.

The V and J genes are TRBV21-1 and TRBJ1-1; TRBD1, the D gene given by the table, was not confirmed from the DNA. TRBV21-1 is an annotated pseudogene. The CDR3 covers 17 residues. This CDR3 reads CASSSKRGTGLDTEAFF. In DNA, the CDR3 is TGTGCCAGCAGCTCAAAGCGGGGGACAGGGTTGGACACTGAAGCTTTCTTT.

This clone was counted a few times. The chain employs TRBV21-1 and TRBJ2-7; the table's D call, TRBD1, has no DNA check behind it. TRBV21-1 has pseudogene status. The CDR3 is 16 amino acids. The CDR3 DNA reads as TGTGCCAGCAGCCAGGGCGACAGGGGACGGGACTACGAGCAGTACTTC. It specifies CASSQGDRGRDYEQYF.

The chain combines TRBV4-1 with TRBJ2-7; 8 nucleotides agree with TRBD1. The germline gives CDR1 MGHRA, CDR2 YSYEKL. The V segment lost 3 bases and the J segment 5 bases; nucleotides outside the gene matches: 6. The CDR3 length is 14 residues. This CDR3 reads CASSQEDRAHEQYF. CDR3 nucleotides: TGCGCCAGCAGCCAGGAGGACAGGGCCCACGAGCAGTACTTC.

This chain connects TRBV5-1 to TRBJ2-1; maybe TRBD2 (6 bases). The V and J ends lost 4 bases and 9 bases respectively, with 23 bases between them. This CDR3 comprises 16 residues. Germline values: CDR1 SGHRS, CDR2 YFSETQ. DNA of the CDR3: TGCGCCAGCAGCCCTGCTCCTAGCGTATCCACTACTGAGCAGTTCTTC. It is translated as CASSPAPSVSTTEQFF.

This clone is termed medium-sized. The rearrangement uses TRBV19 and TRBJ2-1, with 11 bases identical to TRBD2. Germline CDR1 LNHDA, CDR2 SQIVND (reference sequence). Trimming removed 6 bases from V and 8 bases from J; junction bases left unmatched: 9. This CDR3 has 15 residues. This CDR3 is CASSRTSGSLDEQFF. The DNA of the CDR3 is TGTGCCAGTAGCCGCACTAGCGGGAGTTTAGATGAGCAGTTCTTC.

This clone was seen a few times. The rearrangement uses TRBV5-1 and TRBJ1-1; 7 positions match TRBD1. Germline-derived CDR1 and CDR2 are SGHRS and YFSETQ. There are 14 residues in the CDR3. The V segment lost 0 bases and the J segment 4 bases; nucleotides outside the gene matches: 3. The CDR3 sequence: CASSLVGGGTEAFF. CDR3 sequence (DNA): TGCGCCAGCAGCTTGGTAGGGGGCGGCACTGAAGCTTTCTTT. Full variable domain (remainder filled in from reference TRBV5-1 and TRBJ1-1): KAGVTQTPRYLIKTRGQQVTLSCSPISGHRSVSWYQQTPGQGLQFLFEYFSETQRNKGNFPGRFSGRQFSNSRSEMNVSTLELGDSALYLCASSLVGGGTEAFFGQGTRLTVV.

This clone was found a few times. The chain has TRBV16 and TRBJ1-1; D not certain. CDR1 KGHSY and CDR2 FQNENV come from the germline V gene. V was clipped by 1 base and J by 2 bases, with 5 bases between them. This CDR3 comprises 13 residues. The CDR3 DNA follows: TGTGCCAGCAGCCAATTGGCAAACACTGAAGCTTTCTTT. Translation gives CASSQLANTEAFF.

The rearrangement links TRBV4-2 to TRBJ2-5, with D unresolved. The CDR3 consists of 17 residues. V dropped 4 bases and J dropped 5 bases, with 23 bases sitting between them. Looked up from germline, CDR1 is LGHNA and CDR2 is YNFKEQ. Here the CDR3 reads CASSPLGSSPVLETQYF. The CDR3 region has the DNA TGTGCCAGCAGCCCCCTAGGTTCGTCGCCAGTACTTGAGACCCAGTACTTC.

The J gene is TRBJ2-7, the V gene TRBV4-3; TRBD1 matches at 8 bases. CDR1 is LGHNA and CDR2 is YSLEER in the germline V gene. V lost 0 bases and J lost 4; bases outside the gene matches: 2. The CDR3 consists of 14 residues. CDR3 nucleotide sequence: TGCGCCAGCAGCCAAGACAGGGGGCTTTACGAGCAGTACTTC. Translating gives CASSQDRGLYEQYF.

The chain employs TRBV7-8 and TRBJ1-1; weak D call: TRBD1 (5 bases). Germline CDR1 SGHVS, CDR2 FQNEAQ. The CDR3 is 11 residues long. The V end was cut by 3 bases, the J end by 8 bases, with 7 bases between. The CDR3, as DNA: TGTGCCAGCAGCTTTGGACAAGAAGCTTTCTTT. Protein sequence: CASSFGQEAFF.

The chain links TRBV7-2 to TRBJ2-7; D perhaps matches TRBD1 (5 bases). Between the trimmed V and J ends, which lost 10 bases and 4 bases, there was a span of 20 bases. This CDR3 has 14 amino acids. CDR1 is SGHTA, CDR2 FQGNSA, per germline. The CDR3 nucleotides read TGTGCCATCCGCCTAGGGGTGTGGCCTTACGAGCAGTACTTC. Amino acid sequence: CAIRLGVWPYEQYF. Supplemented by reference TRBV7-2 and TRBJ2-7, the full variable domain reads GAGVSQSPSNKVTEKGKDVELRCDPISGHTALYWYRQSLGQGLEFLIYFQGNSAPDKSGLPSDRFSAERTGGSVSTLTIQRTQQEDSAVYLCAIRLGVWPYEQYFGPGTRLTVT.

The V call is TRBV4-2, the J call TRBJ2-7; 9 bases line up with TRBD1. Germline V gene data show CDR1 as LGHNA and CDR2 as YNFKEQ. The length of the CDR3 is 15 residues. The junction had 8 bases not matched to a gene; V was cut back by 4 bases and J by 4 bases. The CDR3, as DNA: TGTGCCAGCAGCCCAAGTACGGGACAGGGATACGAGCAGTACTTC. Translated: CASSPSTGQGYEQYF.

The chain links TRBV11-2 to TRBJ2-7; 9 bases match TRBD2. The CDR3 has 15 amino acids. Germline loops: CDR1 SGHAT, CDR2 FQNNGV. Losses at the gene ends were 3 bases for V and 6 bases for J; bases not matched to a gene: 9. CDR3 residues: CASSFGGRVSGEQYF. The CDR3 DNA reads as TGTGCCAGCAGCTTCGGCGGGAGGGTTTCGGGCGAGCAGTACTTC. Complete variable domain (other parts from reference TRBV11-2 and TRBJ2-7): EAGVAQSPRYKIIEKRQSVAFWCNPISGHATLYWYQQILGQGPKLLIQFQNNGVVDDSQLPKDRFSAERLKGVDSTLKIQPAKLEDSAVYLCASSFGGRVSGEQYFGPGTRLTVT.

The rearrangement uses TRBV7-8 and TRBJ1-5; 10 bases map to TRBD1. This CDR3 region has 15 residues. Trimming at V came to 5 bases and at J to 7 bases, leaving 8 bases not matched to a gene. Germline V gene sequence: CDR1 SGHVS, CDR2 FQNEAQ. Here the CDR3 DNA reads TGTGCCAGCAGCCCCGGGACAGGGGTAGGACAGCCCCAGCATTTT. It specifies CASSPGTGVGQPQHF.

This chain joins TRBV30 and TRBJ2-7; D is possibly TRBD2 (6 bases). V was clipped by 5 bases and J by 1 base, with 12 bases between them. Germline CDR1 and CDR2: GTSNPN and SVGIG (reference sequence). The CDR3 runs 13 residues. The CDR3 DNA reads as TGTGCCTGGGGACCTGGGACTTCCTACGAGCAGTACTTC. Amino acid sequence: CAWGPGTSYEQYF. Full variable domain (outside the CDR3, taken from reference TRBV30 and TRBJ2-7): SQTIHQWPATLVQPVGSPLSLECTVEGTSNPNLYWYRQAAGRGLQLLFYSVGIGQISSEVPQNLSASRPQDRQFILSSKKLLLSDSGFYLCAWGPGTSYEQYFGPGTRLTVT.

The CDR3, as DNA: TGTGCCAGCAGCCTGACTCCCTCCTACGAGCAGTACTTC. Amino acid sequence: CASSLTPSYEQYF. The J gene is TRBJ2-7, the V gene TRBV5-4; D unclear. CDR1 is SGHNT and CDR2 is YYREEE in the germline V gene (reference sequence). This CDR3 has 13 amino acids. Trimming left V 4 bases short and J 0 bases short, with 8 bases between. Full variable domain (missing parts from reference TRBV5-4 and TRBJ2-7): ETGVTQSPTHLIKTRGQQVTLRCSSQSGHNTVSWYQQALGQGPQFIFQYYREEENGRGNFPPRFSGLQFPNYSSELNVNALELDDSALYLCASSLTPSYEQYFGPGTRLTVT.

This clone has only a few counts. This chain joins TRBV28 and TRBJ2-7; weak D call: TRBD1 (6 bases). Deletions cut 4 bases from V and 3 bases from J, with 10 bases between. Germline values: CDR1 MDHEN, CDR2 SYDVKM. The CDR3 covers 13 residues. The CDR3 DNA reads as TGTGCCAGCAGTTCTCTACAGGGCTACGAGCAGTACTTC. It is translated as CASSSLQGYEQYF.

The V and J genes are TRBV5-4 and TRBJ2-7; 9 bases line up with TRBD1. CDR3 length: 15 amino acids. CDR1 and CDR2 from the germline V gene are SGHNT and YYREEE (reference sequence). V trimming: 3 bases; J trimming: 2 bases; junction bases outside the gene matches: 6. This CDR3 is CASSWAGTGTYEQYF. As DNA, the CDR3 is TGTGCCAGCAGCTGGGCCGGGACAGGGACCTACGAGCAGTACTTC.

The CDR3, as DNA: TGTGCCAGCAGCGTAGAGGGGCCGGTCTACAATGAGCAGTTCTTC. Translated, it gives CASSVEGPVYNEQFF. The chain is built from TRBV9 and TRBJ2-1; a possible D gene is TRBD1 (5 bases). Germline CDR1 SGDLS, CDR2 YYNGEE. Trimming removed 0 bases from V and 3 bases from J, with 10 bases in between. The CDR3 contains 15 residues.

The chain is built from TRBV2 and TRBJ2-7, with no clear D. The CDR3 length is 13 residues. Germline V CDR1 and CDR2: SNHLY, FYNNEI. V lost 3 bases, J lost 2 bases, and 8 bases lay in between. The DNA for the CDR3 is TGTGCCAGCAGTGAGGCAGAACCCTACGAGCAGTACTTC. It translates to CASSEAEPYEQYF.

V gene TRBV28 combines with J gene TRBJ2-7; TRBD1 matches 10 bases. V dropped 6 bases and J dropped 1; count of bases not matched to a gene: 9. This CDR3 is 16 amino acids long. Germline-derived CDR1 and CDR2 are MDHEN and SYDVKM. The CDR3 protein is CASSTLGQGGSYEQYF. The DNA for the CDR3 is TGTGCCAGCAGCACACTCGGACAGGGGGGATCCTACGAGCAGTACTTC.

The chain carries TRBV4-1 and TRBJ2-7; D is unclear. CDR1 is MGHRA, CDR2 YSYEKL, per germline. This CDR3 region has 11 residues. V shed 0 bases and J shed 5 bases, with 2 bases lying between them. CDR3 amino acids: CASSQDNEQYF. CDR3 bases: TGCGCCAGCAGCCAAGATAACGAGCAGTACTTC.